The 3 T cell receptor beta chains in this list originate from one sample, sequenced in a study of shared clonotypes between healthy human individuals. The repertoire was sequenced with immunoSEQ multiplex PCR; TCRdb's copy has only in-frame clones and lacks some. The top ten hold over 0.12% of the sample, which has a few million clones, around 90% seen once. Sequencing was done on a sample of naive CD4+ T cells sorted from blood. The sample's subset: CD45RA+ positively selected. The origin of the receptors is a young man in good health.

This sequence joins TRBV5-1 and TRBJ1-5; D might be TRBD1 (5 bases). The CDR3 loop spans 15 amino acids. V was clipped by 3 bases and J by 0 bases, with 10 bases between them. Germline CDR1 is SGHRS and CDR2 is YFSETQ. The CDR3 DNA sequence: TGCGCCAGCAGCTCAGGTGACAGTAGCAATCAGCCCCAGCATTTT. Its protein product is CASSSGDSSNQPQHF.

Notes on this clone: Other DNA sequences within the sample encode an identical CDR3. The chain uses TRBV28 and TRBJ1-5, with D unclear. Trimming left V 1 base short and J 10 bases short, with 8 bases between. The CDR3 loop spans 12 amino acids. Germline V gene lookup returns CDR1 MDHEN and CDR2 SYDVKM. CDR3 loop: CASSLSGKPQHF. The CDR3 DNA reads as TGTGCCAGCAGTTTATCTGGGAAACCCCAGCATTTT.

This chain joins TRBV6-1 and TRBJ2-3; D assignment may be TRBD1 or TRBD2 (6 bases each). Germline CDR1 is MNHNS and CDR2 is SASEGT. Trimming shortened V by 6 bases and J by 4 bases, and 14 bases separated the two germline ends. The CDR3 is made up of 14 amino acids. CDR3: CASSPLGGADTQYF. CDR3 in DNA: TGTGCCAGCAGCCCGCTGGGGGGCGCAGATACGCAGTATTTT.